This entry features one T cell receptor beta chain sequence. Its antigen is still unknown. The data belong to a study of T cell responses to AZD1222 COVID-19 vaccine. Broader study findings: Donor demographics were predominantly white British with a female majority; clonal diversity may be underestimated. Nearly half of spike-specific TCRs reportedly go after variant regions that carry no mutations. Only 5 or 6 people who got AZD1222 tested seropositive at baseline. Sampling that yielded the repertoires occurred only after the peak T cell response.

V lost 2 bases, J lost 2 bases, and 7 bases lay in between. The CDR3 length is 15 residues. CDR1 is WSHSY and CDR2 is SAAADI in the germline V gene. Assay used: immunoSEQ multiplex PCR; TCRdb lists only in-frame clones, some missing. The sample includes fewer than 100,000 clones, about 90% of them seen just once. This chain uses TRBV10-2 with TRBJ2-6; D uncertain. This specimen consisted of peripheral blood, obtained 28 days after the second AZD1222 dose. The receptor's source is an adult who received the AZD1222 COVID-19 vaccine. Written as DNA, the CDR3 is TGCGCCAGCAGTGAGGTCCTGGCTGGGGCCAACGTCCTGACTTTC. It specifies CASSEVLAGANVLTF.